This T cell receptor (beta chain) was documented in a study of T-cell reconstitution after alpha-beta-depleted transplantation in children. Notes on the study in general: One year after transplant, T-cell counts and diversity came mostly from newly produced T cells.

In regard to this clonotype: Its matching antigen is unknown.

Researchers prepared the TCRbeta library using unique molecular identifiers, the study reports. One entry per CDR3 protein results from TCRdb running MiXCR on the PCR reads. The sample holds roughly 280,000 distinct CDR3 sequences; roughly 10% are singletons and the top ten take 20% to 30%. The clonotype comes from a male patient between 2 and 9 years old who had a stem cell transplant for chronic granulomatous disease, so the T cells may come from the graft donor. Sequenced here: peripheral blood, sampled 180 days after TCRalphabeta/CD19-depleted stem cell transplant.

CDR3 residues: CASSYSRAVYEQYF. DNA of the CDR3: TGTGCCAGCAGTTACTCGCGCGCCGTCTACGAGCAGTACTTC. The V call is TRBV6-2 or TRBV6-3, the J call TRBJ2-7, with D unresolved. Trimming took 0 bases from V and 3 from J, leaving 9 bases between them. The CDR3 is made up of 14 amino acids. The germline V gene encodes CDR1 MNHEY and CDR2 SVGEGT.